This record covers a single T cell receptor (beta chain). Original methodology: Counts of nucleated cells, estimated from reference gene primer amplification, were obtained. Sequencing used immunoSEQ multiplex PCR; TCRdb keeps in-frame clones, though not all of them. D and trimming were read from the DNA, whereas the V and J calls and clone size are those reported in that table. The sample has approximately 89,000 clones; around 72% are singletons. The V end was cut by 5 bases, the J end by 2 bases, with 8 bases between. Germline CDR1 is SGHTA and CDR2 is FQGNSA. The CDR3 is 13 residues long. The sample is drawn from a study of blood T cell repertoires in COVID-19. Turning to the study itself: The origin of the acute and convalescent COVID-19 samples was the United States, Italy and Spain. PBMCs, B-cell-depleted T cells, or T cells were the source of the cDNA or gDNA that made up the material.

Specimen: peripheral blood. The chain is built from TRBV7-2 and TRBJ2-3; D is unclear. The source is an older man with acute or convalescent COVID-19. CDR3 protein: CASSLQYTDTQYF. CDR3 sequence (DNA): TGTGCCAGCAGCCTGCAGTACACAGATACGCAGTATTTT.